The 23 T cell receptor beta chains below come from one sample, sequenced in a study of blood T cell repertoires in COVID-19. The protocol was immunoSEQ multiplex PCR, while the TCRdb copy is restricted to in-frame clones and leaves out a portion. The table shows fewer than 85,000 clones, with around 83% occurring only once. Sequencing was carried out using peripheral blood. Source of these receptors: a woman in her fifties or sixties with acute or convalescent COVID-19.

The chain has TRBV27 and TRBJ2-1; 8 bases agree with TRBD1. This CDR3 has 15 residues. Germline CDR1 and CDR2: MNHEY and SMNVEV (reference sequence). The trim removed 5 bases at V and 7 bases at J, leaving 10 bases unmatched. The CDR3 DNA is TGTGCCAGCAGTCCTCGACAGGGGATTGAGAATGAGCAGTTCTTC. Protein: CASSPRQGIENEQFF.

The gene calls are TRBV3-1 (or the pseudogene TRBV3-2) and TRBJ1-3, with a weak D call TRBD1 (5 bases). From germline, CDR1 is LGHDT and CDR2 YNNKEL (reference sequence). V lost 4 bases and J lost 2, with 15 bases in between. The CDR3 totals 16 residues. Here the CDR3 reads CASSPQSVGPGNTIYF. The CDR3, as DNA: TGTGCCAGCAGCCCCCAATCGGTGGGGCCTGGAAACACCATATATTTT.

The chain joins TRBV5-1 to TRBJ2-1, with D possibly TRBD2 on 6 matching bases. Germline V gives CDR1 SGHRS, CDR2 YFSETQ. There are 16 residues in the CDR3. The V gene lost 0 bases and the J gene lost 7 bases, with 17 bases spanning the gap. This CDR3 is CASSLGGLGVENEQFF. DNA of the CDR3: TGCGCCAGCAGCTTGGGGGGACTGGGAGTTGAGAATGAGCAGTTCTTC.

V is TRBV5-6 and J is TRBJ1-2, with 10 bases that match TRBD1. The CDR3 runs 15 residues. Germline V gene sequence: CDR1 SGHDT, CDR2 YYEEEE. V gave up 0 bases and J gave up 5 bases; unmatched junction bases: 4. CDR3 coding DNA: TGTGCCAGCAGCTTGGCCAGGGACAGGGGATATGGCTACACCTTC. It yields the protein CASSLARDRGYGYTF.

V and J are TRBV11-3 and TRBJ1-2, with D possibly matching TRBD1 (6 bases). CDR3 length: 15 amino acids. V lost 4 bases, J lost 3 bases, and 15 bases lay in between. The germline gives CDR1 SGHNT, CDR2 YENEEA. The CDR3 here is CASSSHRAGDYGYTF. The CDR3 DNA follows: TGTGCCAGCAGCTCTCACAGGGCGGGTGACTATGGCTACACCTTC.

The V and J genes are TRBV15 and TRBJ2-7; 7 bases are shared with TRBD1. Unmatched junction bases numbered 3, after V lost 0 bases and J lost 1 base. This CDR3 has 15 residues. In germline, CDR1 is LNHNV, CDR2 YYDKDF (reference sequence). The CDR3 sequence is CATSRDRQGSYEQYF. The CDR3 coding sequence is TGTGCCACCAGCAGAGATCGACAGGGTTCCTACGAGCAGTACTTC.

This clone was recorded a few times. The chain uses TRBV11-3 and TRBJ2-1; 12 bases align to TRBD2. CDR1 and CDR2 from the germline V gene are SGHNT and YENEEA. This CDR3 comprises 18 residues. The junction had 9 bases not matched to a gene; V was cut back by 6 bases and J by 0 bases. In DNA, the CDR3 is TGTGCCAGCAGTCCGGGACTAGCGGGCAGTGGCTCCTACAATGAGCAGTTCTTC. Protein product: CASSPGLAGSGSYNEQFF.

The chain combines TRBV5-6 with TRBJ2-5; 14 bases agree with TRBD2. Germline V lookup: CDR1 SGHDT, CDR2 YYEEEE. This CDR3 has 16 amino acids. V shed 4 bases, J shed 7 bases, and the junction held 9 bases outside the gene matches. The CDR3 loop is CASSPGLAGGQGTQYF. CDR3 DNA sequence: TGTGCCAGCAGCCCCGGACTAGCGGGGGGTCAGGGGACCCAGTACTTC.

CDR3 nucleotides: TGTGCCAGTAGTATAGATCGGGGGGTCTCACCCCTCCACTTT. It specifies CASSIDRGVSPLHF. The chain uses TRBV19 and TRBJ1-6, with a weak D call TRBD1 (5 bases). There are 14 residues in the CDR3. The V end lost 0 bases, the J end lost 10 bases, and 10 bases lay between the germline ends. CDR1 is LNHDA and CDR2 is SQIVND in the germline V gene (reference sequence).

Only one count was recorded for this clone. CDR3 nucleotides: TGTGCCAGCAGTCGGGTCGGAACTAATGAAAAACTGTTTTTT. Protein: CASSRVGTNEKLFF. The chain couples TRBV6-5 to TRBJ1-4; no clear D. Trimming pared 5 bases from V and 1 base from J, leaving 8 bases between. The CDR3 is made up of 14 amino acids. The germline CDR1 and CDR2 sequences are MNHEY and SVGAGI.

This chain links TRBV27 with TRBJ2-2; 11 bases are a match to TRBD1. The CDR3 contains 16 residues. The V and J ends lost 6 bases and 7 bases, in that order; junction bases with no gene match: 10. Germline CDR1 is MNHEY and CDR2 is SMNVEV (reference sequence). CDR3 sequence reads: CASRPNGQGAIGELFF. CDR3 nucleotide sequence: TGTGCCAGCAGACCAAACGGACAGGGGGCTATCGGGGAGCTGTTTTTT.

The V gene is TRBV7-3, the J gene TRBJ1-4; D might be TRBD1 (6 bases). Trimming stripped 4 bases from V and 5 bases from J, with 8 bases between. The V gene's germline CDR1 is SGHTA and CDR2 FQGTGA. The CDR3 loop spans 13 amino acids. The chain's CDR3 is CASSSGTNEKLFF. The CDR3 nucleotides read TGTGCCAGCAGCTCCGGGACAAATGAAAAACTGTTTTTT. Supplemented by reference TRBV7-3 and TRBJ1-4, the full variable domain reads GAGVSQTPSNKVTEKGKYVELRCDPISGHTALYWYRQSLGQGPEFLIYFQGTGAADDSGLPNDRFFAVRPEGSVSTLKIQRTERGDSAVYLCASSSGTNEKLFFGSGTQLSVL.

The chain carries TRBV24-1 and TRBJ2-2; 10 bases map to TRBD1. The CDR3 has 16 amino acids. V gave up 2 bases and J gave up 5 bases; unmatched junction bases: 4. Germline-derived CDR1 and CDR2 are KGHDR and SFDVKD. This CDR3 reads CATSDYGTGETGELFF. CDR3 nucleotides: TGTGCCACCAGTGATTACGGGACAGGGGAGACCGGGGAGCTGTTTTTT.

This clone was seen a few times. The chain has TRBV27 and TRBJ1-5; 7 nucleotides line up with TRBD1. There are 16 residues in the CDR3. The V gene's germline CDR1 is MNHEY and CDR2 SMNVEV (reference sequence). Losses at the gene ends were 7 bases for V and 2 bases for J; bases not matched to a gene: 11. This chain's CDR3 is CASMARGRLGNQPQHF. DNA for the CDR3: TGTGCCAGCATGGCGAGGGGGCGACTAGGCAATCAGCCCCAGCATTTT.

The chain is built from TRBV5-4 and TRBJ1-4, with D possibly TRBD1 on 5 matching bases. CDR1 and CDR2 from the germline V gene are SGHNT and YYREEE (reference sequence). V lost 0 bases and J 3 bases, leaving 15 bases between the germline ends. The CDR3 is 17 residues long. DNA for the CDR3: TGTGCCAGCAGCTTGGCCGTGGGGGGGTCAGCTAATGAAAAACTGTTTTTT. Amino acids: CASSLAVGGSANEKLFF.

The chain is built from TRBV11-3 and TRBJ2-1, with TRBD2 matching 8 bases. Per germline, CDR1 SGHNT and CDR2 YENEEA. With 0 bases clipped from V and 10 bases from J, the junction kept 2 bases outside the gene matches. The CDR3 has 13 residues. The CDR3 here is CASSLDPGGEQFF. In DNA, the CDR3 is TGTGCCAGCAGCTTAGATCCGGGAGGGGAGCAGTTCTTC.

This chain connects TRBV27 to TRBJ1-6, with D perhaps TRBD1 (6 bases). The V gene lost 4 bases and the J gene lost 9 bases, with 13 bases spanning the gap. CDR1 and CDR2 (germline): MNHEY, SMNVEV (reference sequence). The CDR3 extends over 14 amino acids. CDR3: CASSSLQGGSPLHF. CDR3 sequence (DNA): TGTGCCAGCAGTTCCCTACAGGGCGGTTCACCCCTCCACTTT.

This clone showed up just once. V gene TRBV10-1 combines with J gene TRBJ1-2; 8 bases align to TRBD1. The V and J ends lost 4 bases and 8 bases, in that order; junction bases with no gene match: 6. This CDR3 has 13 residues. The germline gives CDR1 WNHNN, CDR2 SYGVQD (reference sequence). The CDR3 loop is CASSGPGGYGYTF. DNA for the CDR3: TGCGCCAGCAGTGGGCCAGGGGGCTACGGCTACACCTTC.

This chain connects TRBV3-1 (or the pseudogene TRBV3-2) to TRBJ1-1, with 7 nucleotides matching TRBD1. J was trimmed by 2 bases and V by 8 bases; bases with no gene match: 5. Germline values: CDR1 LGHDT, CDR2 YNNKEL (reference sequence). The CDR3 sequence is 13 residues long. DNA for the CDR3: TGTGCCAGCTGGGACAGACTTAACACTGAAGCTTTCTTT. This encodes CASWDRLNTEAFF.

J is TRBJ1-1 and V is TRBV24-1; possibly TRBD1 for D (6 bases). The germline CDR1 and CDR2 sequences are KGHDR and SFDVKD. The V gene lost 4 bases and the J gene lost 4 bases, with 15 bases spanning the gap. The CDR3 loop spans 15 amino acids. Written as DNA, the CDR3 is TGTGCCACCAGTGACCCTCAAACAGGGTCCACTGAAGCTTTCTTT. This sequence encodes CATSDPQTGSTEAFF.

This chain connects TRBV19 to TRBJ1-5; D may be TRBD1 (6 bases). Trimming left V 5 bases short and J 0 bases short, with 14 bases between. Germline assignment: CDR1 LNHDA and CDR2 SQIVND (reference sequence). CDR3 length: 16 residues. CDR3 in amino acids: CASSDRGQYSNQPQHF. The CDR3 region has the DNA TGTGCCAGTAGTGACCGAGGACAGTATAGCAATCAGCCCCAGCATTTT.

The chain employs TRBV5-1 and TRBJ2-3; 7 bases line up with TRBD2. This CDR3 is built from 17 residues. Per germline, CDR1 SGHRS and CDR2 YFSETQ. Germline trimming cut 4 bases from V and 0 bases from J; bases unmatched to any gene: 11. CDR3 in amino acids: CASSVRIRRGSTDTQYF. The CDR3 DNA follows: TGCGCCAGCAGCGTCAGAATCCGGCGGGGGAGCACAGATACGCAGTATTTT.

The V and J genes are TRBV7-9 and TRBJ1-1, with D maybe TRBD1 (6 bases). Trimming took off 5 bases at V and 8 bases at J, with 9 bases between the two ends. Germline lookup yields CDR1 SEHNR and CDR2 FQNEAQ (reference sequence). The CDR3 sequence is 11 residues long. CDR3 residues: CASSHGQEAFF. The CDR3 DNA sequence: TGTGCCAGCAGCCACGGACAGGAAGCTTTCTTT. Complete variable domain (other parts from reference TRBV7-9 and TRBJ1-1): DTGVSQNPRHKITKRGQNVTFRCDPISEHNRLYWYRQTLGQGPEFLTYFQNEAQLEKSRLLSDRFSAERPKGSFSTLEIQRTEQGDSAMYLCASSHGQEAFFGQGTRLTVV.